This section outlines one T cell receptor (beta chain) sequence together with its context. What it binds is not known. Generated by immunoSEQ multiplex PCR, the TCRdb table keeps only in-frame clones and is missing some. This sample has fewer than 10,000 clones, with more than 75% found just once. The germline V gene has CDR1 SEHNR and CDR2 FQNEAQ (reference sequence). CDR3 length equals 17 residues. The ends were cut back, 1 base at V and 1 base at J, with 16 bases in the middle. The pancreas tissue came from patients undergoing total pancreatectomy with islet autotransplantation. This sample is part of a study of immune characteristics of hereditary and idiopathic chronic pancreatitis. Findings and caveats of the study: Chronic pancreatitis severity scores rose with numbers of productive TCR rearrangements. Versus controls, both chronic pancreatitis groups showed increased diversity and reduced clonality.

The source of this sequence is a human donor with chronic pancreatitis. This chain uses TRBV7-9 with TRBJ2-5, with D possibly being TRBD1 (6 bases). The sample comprised pancreas tissue with idiopathic chronic pancreatitis. For the CDR3, the DNA is TGTGCCAGCAGCTTAGGTGGGTGGGCAGGGGCCCAAGAGACCCAGTACTTC. Translated, it gives CASSLGGWAGAQETQYF.